This T cell receptor beta chain was retrieved from a study of shared clonotypes between healthy human individuals (dated by TCRdb to the early 2020s). Looking at the study overall: A couple of women and three men aged 18 to 49 years were included in the cohort. For each donor, CD4 naive and CD4 memory were each run on three plates, CD8 naive on two plates, and CD8 memory on one plate. Different laboratories and diverse techniques were used to prepare libraries and sequence TCR repertoires, to increase sequencing depth and limit assay-specific biases. To estimate repertoire size and how much clonotype sharing occurs between individuals, the study deeply sequenced the blood TCR repertoires of five healthy adults. Each donor's leukapheresis produced roughly between about 0.8 and 10 billion PBMCs.

Between the V and J ends, shortened by 1 base and 7 bases respectively, the junction contains 10 bases. CDR1 SEHNR and CDR2 FQNEAQ were looked up in the germline V gene (reference sequence). Taken from cysteine to phenylalanine, the CDR3 has 13 residues. Only the CDR3 DNA is retained, 39 bases long and in frame from the first base. Using the deep immunoSEQ assay, multiplex PCR amplified TCR CDR3 regions from genomic DNA. Genomic DNA extracted from each cell subset was distributed evenly over all wells of several immunoSEQ 96-well plates, and each plate served as one replicate. For sorted subsets, roughly 200 ng genomic DNA, equal to 25,000 to 35,000 T cell genomes, was loaded into each replicate PCR. Purified libraries were measured with a Qubit 3.0 fluorometer, size-checked on a Bioanalyzer 2100, and measured again with the KAPA Library Quantification kit. Every immunoSEQ 96-well plate was sequenced on a dedicated single-read 150-cycle Illumina NextSeq 550 flow cell. Concerning the study's data processing: The immunoSEQ output contained only junctional sequences without quality scores, so filtering could not match that applied to full-length reads. Sequences were annotated with PyIR, a Python wrapper for IgBLAST v1.9, using IMGT germline references to assign V/J genes and CDR3. Reads were filtered out if the reads had weak V/J assignments (E-value above 1e-6), no CDR3, stop codons, out-of-frame junctions, or ambiguous translated residues. V3J clonotypes were defined as sequences sharing the same inferred V gene, J gene, and CDR3 amino acid sequence. To compute the percentage overlap between repertoires, the number of shared unique clonotypes was divided by the size of the smaller repertoire. RTK rarefaction, the Chao1 estimator, and Recon v2.1 estimates of unobserved clonotypes were used to assess repertoire richness. Generation probabilities for all TCRbeta clonotypes obtained by the gDNA method from a few donors were computed using OLGA. In TCRdb, the immuneACCESS table is reduced to in-frame sequences with V and J assigned. These tables do not hold every clone; where another copy was compared, an unresolved V gene accounts for under half, and the others remain unexplained. V and J calls and clone size are those listed in that table; D and trimming were worked out from the DNA. Across this sample there are about 980,000 clones, with approximately 80% seen only once. 1.5% of the sample comes from the top ten.

Points the paper makes about the study in general: Compared with non-shared clonotypes, clonotypes shared by all four sorted-subset donors had higher generation probabilities. Naive subsets generally had larger estimated clonotype richness than memory subsets did. Pairwise subsampling indicated that sequencing depth was expected to affect the degree of clonotype sharing among donors. Sampling was restricted to blood, and TCR repertoires in tissues likely differ from the TCR repertoires found in blood. Sharing across several donors was observed for around 4.8% of naive CD4, less than 4% of naive CD8, 2.3% of memory CD4, and roughly 0.4% of memory CD8 clonotypes. Because the study included only a small number of donors, the genetic and exposure-history diversity represented was limited. Incomplete sequencing was indicated by rarefaction of sorted-subset datasets, despite the large sequencing depth.

Healthy HIV-negative adults with no recently reported acute infections or vaccinations were included as donors. Every donor was a Caucasian adult living in Nashville, Tennessee, USA. CD4+ T cells were enriched by magnetic negative selection, after which naive cells were positively selected on CD45RA and the negative fraction was taken as the memory subset. Blood was obtained by leukapheresis, after which PBMCs were separated by Ficoll-Histopaque density gradient centrifugation and cryopreserved in liquid nitrogen vapor phase. Purity and quantity of every magnetically sorted T cell population were checked by analytical flow cytometry. Genomic DNA was isolated from each sorted fraction and quantified by UV absorbance on a Nanodrop 2000c. This clone turned up a few times. The antigen it recognizes is unknown. Base qualities are not at hand, and no much larger clone is one base apart.

This receptor chain uses TRBV7-9 and TRBJ1-1; TRBD1 could be the D gene, as 5 bases match. The receptor was isolated from a man younger than 35 in good health. Material: memory CD4+ T cells sorted from blood. Reading the label with the study, this specimen's cell subset or site is: CD45RA-negative fraction. In nucleotides, the sequence is TGTGCCAGCAGCTTAGTGGGGCCTTATGAAGCTTTCTTT. This translates into CASSLVGPYEAFF.